This TCR beta chain is drawn from a study of blood T cell repertoires in COVID-19. About the research overall: Samples of COVID-19 (acute and convalescent) were obtained from the United States, Italy and Spain.

Original processing notes: Using reference gene primer amplification, nucleated cell counts were estimated. Repertoires were generated with immunoSEQ multiplex PCR, while TCRdb's copy carries only in-frame clones and drops some. V and J calls and clone size are as listed in that table; D and trimming were resolved from the DNA. The table lists more than 110,000 clones, about 87% of them singletons. Source material: peripheral blood. The TCR was taken from a woman aged 40 to 55 with acute or convalescent COVID-19.

CDR3 loop: CASSLMTGLNTEAFF. In DNA, the CDR3 is TGTGCCAGCAGCTTAATGACAGGGCTGAACACTGAAGCTTTCTTT. The rearrangement uses TRBV7-3 and TRBJ1-1; 7 nucleotides match TRBD1. Germline CDR1 SGHTA, CDR2 FQGTGA. The V and J ends lost 1 base and 0 bases, in that order; junction bases with no gene match: 2. The CDR3 covers 15 residues.